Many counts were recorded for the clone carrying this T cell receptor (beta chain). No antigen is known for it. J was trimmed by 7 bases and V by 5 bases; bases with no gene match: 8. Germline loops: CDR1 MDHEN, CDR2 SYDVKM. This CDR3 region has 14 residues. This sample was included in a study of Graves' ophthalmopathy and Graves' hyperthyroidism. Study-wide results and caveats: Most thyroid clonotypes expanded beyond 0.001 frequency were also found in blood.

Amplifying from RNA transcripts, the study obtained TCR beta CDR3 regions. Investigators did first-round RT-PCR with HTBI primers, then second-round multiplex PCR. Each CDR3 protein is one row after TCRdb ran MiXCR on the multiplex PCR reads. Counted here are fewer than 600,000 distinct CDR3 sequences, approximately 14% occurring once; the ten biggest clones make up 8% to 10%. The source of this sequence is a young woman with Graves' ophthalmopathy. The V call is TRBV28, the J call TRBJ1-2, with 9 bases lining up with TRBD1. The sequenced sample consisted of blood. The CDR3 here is CASSQTGGAGGYTF. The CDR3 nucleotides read TGTGCCAGCAGTCAAACAGGGGGCGCGGGTGGCTACACCTTC.